What follows are 10 T cell receptor beta chains derived from one specimen sequenced in a study of blood T cell repertoires in COVID-19. Measured with immunoSEQ multiplex PCR; TCRdb has only the in-frame clones, and not every one. The sample carries about 75,000 clones, more than 70% recorded once. Input material: peripheral blood. Every receptor here comes from a human donor in a cohort sampled during active COVID-19.

V gene TRBV14 combines with J gene TRBJ1-2; a weak D match, TRBD1 (6 bases). CDR1 is SGHDN, CDR2 FVKESK, per germline. CDR3 size: 14 residues. The V and J ends lost 2 bases and 3 bases respectively, with 10 bases between them. CDR3 in amino acids: CASSQNQGYYGYTF. The CDR3 coding sequence is TGTGCCAGCAGCCAAAACCAGGGGTACTATGGCTACACCTTC.

This sequence joins TRBV19 and TRBJ1-1, with TRBD1 identical over 7 bases. Trimming at V came to 7 bases and at J to 1 base, leaving 6 bases not matched to a gene. The CDR3 is made up of 14 amino acids. CDR1 and CDR2 (germline): LNHDA, SQIVND (reference sequence). In DNA form, the CDR3 reads TGTGCCAGTAAGGGGGACAGAGAGAACACTGAAGCTTTCTTT. Its translation is CASKGDRENTEAFF.

The chain couples TRBV7-9 to TRBJ1-6; D is uncertain. The germline gives CDR1 SEHNR, CDR2 FQNEAQ (reference sequence). V shed 3 bases and J shed 9 bases, with 12 bases lying between them. This CDR3 contains 14 residues. The CDR3 spells CASSFSGSSSPLHF. The DNA for the CDR3 is TGTGCCAGCAGCTTCTCGGGTTCTAGTTCACCCCTCCACTTT. The full variable domain, with the rest looked up from reference TRBV7-9 and TRBJ1-6, is DTGVSQNPRHKITKRGQNVTFRCDPISEHNRLYWYRQTLGQGPEFLTYFQNEAQLEKSRLLSDRFSAERPKGSFSTLEIQRTEQGDSAMYLCASSFSGSSSPLHFGNGTRLTVT.

This clone has more than one count but fewer than ten. This chain joins TRBV5-1 and TRBJ2-3; no definite D call. With 2 bases removed from V and 5 bases from J, the gap between germline ends came to 12 bases. The CDR3 runs to 14 residues. The germline V gene encodes CDR1 SGHRS and CDR2 YFSETQ. The chain's CDR3 is CASSFRDSLDTQYF. CDR3 nucleotide sequence: TGCGCCAGCAGCTTCCGAGACTCACTAGATACGCAGTATTTT.

This chain uses TRBV28 with TRBJ2-2; weak D call: TRBD2 (5 bases). The CDR3 spans 13 residues. Trimming removed 10 bases from V and 3 bases from J, with 12 bases in between. From germline, CDR1 is MDHEN and CDR2 SYDVKM. The CDR3: CATFRLHTGELFF. The CDR3 DNA is TGTGCCACCTTTCGACTACACACCGGGGAGCTGTTTTTT.

This clone appeared a single time. The rearrangement links TRBV9 to TRBJ2-3; 7 bases are a match to TRBD1. The germline V gene has CDR1 SGDLS and CDR2 YYNGEE. The CDR3 loop spans 15 amino acids. Unmatched junction bases numbered 9, after V lost 4 bases and J lost 4 bases. The CDR3: CASSTRQGSADTQYF. In nucleotides, the CDR3 is TGTGCCAGCAGCACAAGACAGGGATCAGCAGATACGCAGTATTTT.

The chain uses TRBV7-2 and TRBJ1-2; 10 nucleotides line up with TRBD1. CDR3 length: 16 residues. Germline assignment: CDR1 SGHTA and CDR2 FQGNSA. V lost 1 base and J lost 7; bases outside the gene matches: 9. CDR3 residues: CASSLEGPRDRGGYTF. DNA for the CDR3: TGTGCCAGCAGCTTAGAGGGTCCCCGGGACAGGGGTGGCTACACCTTC.

This clone was counted a single time. The chain employs TRBV7-9 and TRBJ2-7; 14 nucleotides match TRBD2. With V trimmed by 5 bases and J by 2 bases, 5 bases remained unmatched. CDR3 length: 16 residues. Germline CDR1 and CDR2: SEHNR and FQNEAQ (reference sequence). CDR3 DNA: TGTGCCAGCAGCCTAATGACTAGCGGGAGGGCCTACGAGCAGTACTTC. Its translation is CASSLMTSGRAYEQYF.

J is TRBJ1-2 and V is TRBV5-6; 7 nucleotides line up with TRBD1. This CDR3 is built from 14 residues. The germline V gene encodes CDR1 SGHDT and CDR2 YYEEEE. V trimming: 4 bases; J trimming: 4 bases; junction bases outside the gene matches: 7. The CDR3 sequence is CASSTQGTGYGYTF. DNA of the CDR3: TGTGCCAGCAGCACACAGGGGACCGGCTATGGCTACACCTTC.

V gene TRBV7-2 combines with J gene TRBJ2-2; 8 bases align to TRBD1. V shed 3 bases, J shed 1 base, and the junction held 7 bases outside the gene matches. CDR1 SGHTA and CDR2 FQGNSA come from the germline V gene. The CDR3 contains 17 residues. In DNA form, the CDR3 reads TGTGCCAGCAGCTTTATGACAGGGGCAATGAACACCGGGGAGCTGTTTTTT. Translated: CASSFMTGAMNTGELFF.